A selection of T cell receptor beta chains follows, all from one sample in a study of shared clonotypes between healthy human individuals. TCRdb's copy holds only in-frame clones and misses some; the assay was immunoSEQ multiplex PCR. The repertoire holds 650,000 to 800,000 clones, roughly two thirds seen once, with less than 2% in the top ten. The sequencing sample was made of memory CD4+ T cells sorted from blood. The receptors derive from a woman in her 30s in good health. CDR3s leave out the opening cysteine and the closing phenylalanine or tryptophan.

TRBV7-7	TRBJ2-4	ASSLEGRSPLAKNIQY
TRBV2	TRBJ2-3	ASSEGPVASTDTQY
TRBV5-4	TRBJ2-7	ASSKGTSGITYEQY
TRBV2	TRBJ2-2	ASRIGGRGAGELF
TRBV19	TRBJ1-5	ASSRTEDQPQH
TRBV7-9	-	ASSLERTGDEQY
TRBV7-2	TRBJ2-1	ASSLMQGSNEQF
TRBV7-9	TRBJ2-2	ASSNGAGPDTGELF
TRBV28	TRBJ1-5	ASSWGGVRNQPQH
TRBV2	TRBJ1-5	ATRTETGQPQH
TRBV28	TRBJ2-5	ASSPGGGKAGKETQY
TRBV6-1	TRBJ1-5	ASSEGRGNQPQH
TRBV5-1	TRBJ2-5	ASSLVISGQQQY
TRBV2	TRBJ1-4	ASRRQSTNEKLF
TRBV9	TRBJ2-2	ASSVAAGHTGELF
TRBV9	TRBJ2-1	ASSARTSGIYNEQF
TRBV7-6	TRBJ1-3	ASSSGNTIY